This T cell receptor (beta chain) was profiled in a study of blood T cell repertoires in COVID-19. Study in general: The analysed material was cDNA or gDNA that came from T cells, B-cell-depleted T cells, or PBMCs.

Per the study methods: By means of reference gene primer amplification, nucleated cell counts were estimated. Here immunoSEQ multiplex PCR was the method, and the copy in TCRdb shows in-frame clones only, minus some. The V and J calls and the clone size are those of that table, but D and trimming were determined from the DNA. The sample records 150,000 to 180,000 clones, 91% being singletons. This CDR3 is 13 amino acids long. V was pared by 5 bases and J by 1 base, with 3 bases of the junction left unmatched. Per the germline V gene, CDR1 is SGHRS and CDR2 is YFSETQ. This sequence was found in a man between 50 and 59 years old with acute or convalescent COVID-19. This chain links TRBV5-1 with TRBJ2-7; TRBD1 agrees at 7 bases. Sequenced sample: peripheral blood. The CDR3 nucleotides read TGCGCCAGCAGTTCGGGACAGTCCTACGAGCAGTACTTC. This encodes CASSSGQSYEQYF.